The 17 T cell receptor beta chains below were found in one sample sequenced in a study of T cell clonality in common variable immunodeficiency. Here immunoSEQ multiplex PCR was the method, and the copy in TCRdb shows in-frame clones only, minus some. This sample comprises about 40,000 clones, none seen once only. Sequences were obtained from peripheral blood mononuclear cells. These receptors all come from a person between 18 and 75 years old in good health.

About this clone itself: The read ends 3 residues shy of where the CDR3 ends; the end is completed using the germline J gene. The rearrangement links TRBV2 to TRBJ2-1; 7 nucleotides line up with TRBD2. This CDR3 comprises 14 residues. Germline CDR1 and CDR2: SNHLY and FYNNEI. Trimming cost V 8 bases and J 2 bases; bases outside gene matches: 6. The covered CDR3 bases are TGTGCCAGCTCAAGAAGCGGGGCCTACAATGAG. Its translation is CASSRSGAYNE. The entire CDR3 reads CASSRSGAYNEQFF.

This clone was counted many times. Coverage ceases 3 residues before the CDR3 finishes, and the germline J gene fills in the end. The V call is TRBV7-2, the J call TRBJ2-1; D possibly corresponds to TRBD2 (5 bases). CDR1 SGHTA and CDR2 FQGNSA come from the germline V gene. The germline V and J ends were trimmed by 5 bases and 9 bases, with 17 bases remaining between them. CDR3 length: 14 residues. CDR3 loop: CASSQRTPVVEQFF. The DNA read from the CDR3 is TGTGCCAGCAGCCAACGGACTCCTGTAGTTGAG.

Remarks on this clone: The read comes to an end 3 residues before the CDR3 does, leaving the germline J gene to fill in the end. The rearrangement uses TRBV5-6 and TRBJ2-1, with a weak D call TRBD1 (5 bases). Germline CDR1 SGHDT, CDR2 YYEEEE. The germline V and J ends were trimmed by 0 bases and 9 bases, with 10 bases remaining between them. The CDR3 runs to 13 residues. The CDR3 here is CASSLARVGEQFF. The CDR3 bases that were read are TGTGCCAGCAGCTTGGCCAGGGTGGGTGAG. Supplemented by reference TRBV5-6 and TRBJ2-1, the full variable domain reads DAGVTQSPTHLIKTRGQQVTLRCSPKSGHDTVSWYQQALGQGPQFIFQYYEEEERQRGNFPDRFSGHQFPNYSSELNVNALLLGDSALYLCASSLARVGEQFFGPGTRLTVL.

This clone was detected ten times or more. The read ends 3 residues early relative to the CDR3; the germline J gene fills the gap. The chain recombines TRBV5-1 with TRBJ1-1; tentative D call: TRBD1 (6 bases). The length of the CDR3 is 16 residues. Germline V lookup: CDR1 SGHRS, CDR2 YFSETQ. Trimming removed 4 bases from V and 0 bases from J, with 16 bases in between. The CDR3 DNA, read in part, is TGCGCCAGCAGCACACAGGGCAGGAGGATGAACACTGAA. It translates to CASSTQGRRMNTE. The whole CDR3 reads CASSTQGRRMNTEAFF.

This clone was counted many times. Read sequence stops 3 residues before the CDR3 end, and the germline J gene provides the missing end. The same CDR3 can be traced to other DNA sequences in this sample. The chain uses TRBV7-6 and TRBJ1-3; no clear D. V lost 0 bases and J 2 bases, leaving 11 bases between the germline ends. This CDR3 is 16 amino acids long. Germline values: CDR1 SGHVS, CDR2 FNYEAQ. The CDR3 here is CASSLASGLPGNTIYF. CDR3 DNA (partial): TGTGCCAGCAGCTTAGCTTCCGGACTTCCTGGAAACACC.

This clone was seen a handful of times. CDR3 DNA, as far as it was read: TGCAGTGCTCGGACTGTACCAAGCAACGAG. This gives the protein CSARTVPSNE. Given in full, the CDR3 is CSARTVPSNEQYF. The rearrangement joins TRBV20-1 to TRBJ2-7, with TRBD2 as a possible D gene (5 bases). The DNA ends 3 residues before the CDR3 does, and the rest of the CDR3 is filled in from the germline J gene. The germline V gene encodes CDR1 DFQATT and CDR2 SNEGSKA (reference sequence). V dropped 5 bases and J dropped 5 bases, with 16 bases sitting between them. The CDR3 totals 13 residues.

This clone was recorded at least ten times. The CDR3 reads CASTPGGRDTGELFF. The CDR3 bases that were read are TGTGCCAGCACCCCAGGGGGCAGGGACACCGGGGAG. The V gene is TRBV12-3 or TRBV12-4, the J gene TRBJ2-2; 8 bases match TRBD1. The read comes to an end 3 residues before the CDR3 does, leaving the germline J gene to fill in the end. This CDR3 is 15 amino acids long. V lost 7 bases and J lost 3; bases outside the gene matches: 7.

This clone was seen repeatedly, ten times or more. The read comes to an end 3 residues before the CDR3 does, leaving the germline J gene to fill in the end. The chain couples TRBV7-9 to TRBJ1-1; a weak D match, TRBD1 (5 bases). The CDR3 loop spans 14 amino acids. The germline V gene has CDR1 SEHNR and CDR2 FQNEAQ (reference sequence). Trimming shortened V by 1 base and J by 6 bases, and 12 bases separated the two germline ends. CDR3: CASSLGEGPPEAFF. The CDR3 bases that were read are TGTGCCAGCAGCTTAGGAGAGGGGCCCCCTGAA.

This clone occurred many times. This CDR3 is CASRADRGRLGNTIYF. The covered CDR3 bases are TGTGCCAGCAGGGCAGACAGGGGAAGACTGGGAAACACC. V gene TRBV2 combines with J gene TRBJ1-3; 8 nucleotides agree with TRBD1. Read data end 3 residues before the CDR3 end; the end is taken from the germline J gene. With 6 bases clipped from V and 4 bases from J, the junction kept 11 bases outside the gene matches. Germline loops: CDR1 SNHLY, CDR2 FYNNEI. CDR3 length: 16 residues.

As regards this clone: Read data end 3 residues before the CDR3 end; the end is taken from the germline J gene. V usage is TRBV7-8 and J usage is TRBJ2-1, with 11 bases identical to TRBD2. The CDR3 totals 16 residues. V shed 10 bases and J 4 bases; nucleotides not matched to a gene: 12. The germline V gene has CDR1 SGHVS and CDR2 FQNEAQ. The CDR3 bases that were read are TGTGCCACCAGTCGTCAGACTAGCGGGGTGTACAATGAG. Amino acid sequence: CATSRQTSGVYNE. The full-length CDR3 reads as CATSRQTSGVYNEQFF.

This clone was detected ten times or more. The sequenced fragment ends 3 residues before the CDR3 boundary, so the rest is inferred from the germline J gene. The rearrangement joins TRBV7-8 to TRBJ2-1, with TRBD2 matching over 10 bases. The CDR3 loop spans 17 amino acids. Germline V gene sequence: CDR1 SGHVS, CDR2 FQNEAQ. Losses at the gene ends were 4 bases for V and 2 bases for J; bases not matched to a gene: 8. This CDR3 is CASSSKRGLAAYNEQFF. CDR3 bases read: TGTGCCAGCAGCTCCAAACGTGGACTAGCGGCCTACAATGAG. The full variable domain, rest sourced from reference TRBV7-8 and TRBJ2-1, is GAGVSQSPRYKVAKRGQDVALRCDPISGHVSLFWYQQALGQGPEFLTYFQNEAQLDKSGLPSDRFFAERPEGSVSTLKIQRTQQEDSAVYLCASSSKRGLAAYNEQFFGPGTRLTVL.

This clone appeared a few times. The read ends 3 residues shy of where the CDR3 ends; the end is completed using the germline J gene. The gene calls are TRBV6-2 or TRBV6-3 and TRBJ1-1; D remains ambiguous. From germline, CDR1 is MNHEY and CDR2 SVGEGT. This CDR3 is built from 14 residues. V shed 0 bases and J shed 3 bases, with 8 bases lying between them. Incomplete CDR3 DNA: TGTGCCAGCAGTTACTCAGGAAGGGACACTGAA. Encoded protein: CASSYSGRDTE. The entire CDR3 reads CASSYSGRDTEAFF.

At least ten counts were recorded for this clone. The read is 3 residues too short to cover the CDR3 end, so that end is filled in from the germline J gene. The chain carries TRBV4-1 and TRBJ2-7; tentative D call: TRBD2 (5 bases). This CDR3 is 13 amino acids long. Germline V gives CDR1 MGHRA, CDR2 YSYEKL. The V and J ends lost 0 bases and 6 bases respectively, with 9 bases between them. The CDR3 DNA, read in part, is TGCGCCAGCAGCCAAGAGCACGCGGGCGAG. Its protein is CASSQEHAGE. The entire CDR3 is CASSQEHAGEQYF.

The table lists this clone with many counts. The read ends 3 residues shy of where the CDR3 ends; the end is completed using the germline J gene. The rearrangement uses TRBV5-4 and TRBJ2-5, with TRBD1 matching 7 bases. This CDR3 has 13 amino acids. With 5 bases clipped from V and 3 bases from J, the junction kept 4 bases outside the gene matches. Germline CDR1 is SGHNT and CDR2 is YYREEE (reference sequence). The sequenced part of the CDR3 DNA is TGTGCCAGCAGTCGGGACAGCGAAGAGACC. This sequence encodes CASSRDSEET. The full-length CDR3 reads as CASSRDSEETQYF.

This clone was counted at least ten times. The read stops 3 residues short of the end of the CDR3; the missing end is completed from the germline J gene. This chain uses TRBV7-6 with TRBJ2-1; D might be TRBD1 (6 bases). The CDR3 covers 15 residues. The germline gives CDR1 SGHVS, CDR2 FNYEAQ. Trimming removed 5 bases from V and 1 base from J, with 12 bases in between. CDR3 bases read: TGTGCCAGCAGCCAGACAGGCGGATCCTACAATGAG. Encoded protein: CASSQTGGSYNE. The full CDR3 protein reads CASSQTGGSYNEQFF. The variable domain in full, completed from reference TRBV7-6 and TRBJ2-1, reads GAGVSQSPRYKVTKRGQDVALRCDPISGHVSLYWYRQALGQGPEFLTYFNYEAQQDKSGLPNDRFSAERPEGSISTLTIQRTEQRDSAMYRCASSQTGGSYNEQFFGPGTRLTVL.

At least ten counts were recorded for this clone. The read ends 3 residues before the CDR3 terminus; that terminus is restored from the germline J gene. The chain uses TRBV4-1 and TRBJ1-4, with unresolved D. Germline CDR1 and CDR2: MGHRA and YSYEKL. V lost 2 bases and J 9 bases, leaving 13 bases between the germline ends. The CDR3 consists of 14 residues. The part of the CDR3 DNA that was read is TGCGCCAGCAGCCAATTGACACCCGATCAAAAA. Translating it yields CASSQLTPDQK. The CDR3, in full, reads CASSQLTPDQKLFF.

On this clone itself: The read ends 3 residues shy of where the CDR3 ends; the end is completed using the germline J gene. The genes are TRBV11-2 and TRBJ2-7; no firm D call. V lost 5 bases, J lost 5 bases, and 13 bases lay in between. Germline CDR1 reads SGHAT; CDR2 reads FQNNGV. The CDR3 loop spans 13 amino acids. CDR3 DNA (partial): TGTGCCAGCAGCCTCGAGGTTAGGGACGAG. Translation gives CASSLEVRDE. The whole CDR3 protein is CASSLEVRDEQYF. Together with reference TRBV11-2 and TRBJ2-7, the CDR3 gives the full variable domain: EAGVAQSPRYKIIEKRQSVAFWCNPISGHATLYWYQQILGQGPKLLIQFQNNGVVDDSQLPKDRFSAERLKGVDSTLKIQPAKLEDSAVYLCASSLEVRDEQYFGPGTRLTVT.